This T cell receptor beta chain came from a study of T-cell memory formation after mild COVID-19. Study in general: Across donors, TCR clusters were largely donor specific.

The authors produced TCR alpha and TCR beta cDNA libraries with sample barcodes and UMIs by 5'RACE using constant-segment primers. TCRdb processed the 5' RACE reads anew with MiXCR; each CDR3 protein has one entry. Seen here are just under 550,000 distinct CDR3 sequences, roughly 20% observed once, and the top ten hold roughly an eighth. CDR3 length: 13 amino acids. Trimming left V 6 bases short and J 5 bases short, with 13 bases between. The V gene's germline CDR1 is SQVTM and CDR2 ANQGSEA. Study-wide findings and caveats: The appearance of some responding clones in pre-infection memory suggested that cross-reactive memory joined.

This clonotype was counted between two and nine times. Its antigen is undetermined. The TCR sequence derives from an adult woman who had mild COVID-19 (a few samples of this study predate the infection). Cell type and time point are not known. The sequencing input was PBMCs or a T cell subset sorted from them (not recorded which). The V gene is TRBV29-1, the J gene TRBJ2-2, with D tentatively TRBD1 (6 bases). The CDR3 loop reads CSVDRSGTGELFF. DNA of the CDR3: TGCAGCGTCGACAGGTCTGGGACCGGGGAGCTGTTTTTT.